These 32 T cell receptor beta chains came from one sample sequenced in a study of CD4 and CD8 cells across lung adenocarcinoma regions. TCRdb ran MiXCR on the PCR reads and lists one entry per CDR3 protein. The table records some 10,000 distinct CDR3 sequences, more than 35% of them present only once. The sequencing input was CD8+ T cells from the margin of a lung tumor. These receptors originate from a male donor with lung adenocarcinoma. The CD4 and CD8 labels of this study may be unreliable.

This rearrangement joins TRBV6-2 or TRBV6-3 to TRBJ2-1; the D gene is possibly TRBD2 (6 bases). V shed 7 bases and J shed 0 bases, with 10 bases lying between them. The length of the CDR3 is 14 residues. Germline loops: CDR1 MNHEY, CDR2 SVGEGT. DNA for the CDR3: TGTGCCAGCAATCGGGAGAACTCCTACAATGAGCAGTTCTTC. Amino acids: CASNRENSYNEQFF.

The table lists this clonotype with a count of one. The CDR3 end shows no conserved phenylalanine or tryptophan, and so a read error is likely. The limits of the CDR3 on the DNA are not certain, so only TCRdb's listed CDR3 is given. The CDR3 is CATTPGKYIFLYIAA. The V gene is TRBV6-8, the J gene TRBJ2-1. The CDR3 spans 15 amino acids, including both terminal residues. Germline CDR1 is MNHGY and CDR2 is SAAAGT.

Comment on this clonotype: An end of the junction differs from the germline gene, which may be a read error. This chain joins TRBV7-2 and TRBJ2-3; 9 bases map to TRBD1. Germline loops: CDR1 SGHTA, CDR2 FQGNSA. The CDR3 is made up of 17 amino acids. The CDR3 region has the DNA TGTGCTTTCAGCACCGGACAGGGGCGGGGTTACACAGATACCCAGTACTTT. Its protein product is CAFSTGQGRGYTDTQYF. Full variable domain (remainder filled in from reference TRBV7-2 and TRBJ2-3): GAGVSQSPSNKVTEKGKDVELRCDPISGHTALYWYRQSLGQGLEFLIYFQGNSAPDKSGLPSDRFSAERTGGSVSTLTIQRTQQEDSAVYLCAFSTGQGRGYTDTQYFGPGTRLTVL.

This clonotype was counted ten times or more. CDR3 nucleotides: TGTGCCAGCAGCTTCCGACAGGGGAAGGAGACCCAGTACTTC. This sequence encodes CASSFRQGKETQYF. The chain is built from TRBV7-2 and TRBJ2-5; 8 nucleotides align to TRBD1. The trim removed 3 bases at V and 5 bases at J, leaving 5 bases unmatched. The length of the CDR3 is 14 residues. Germline V gives CDR1 SGHTA, CDR2 FQGNSA.

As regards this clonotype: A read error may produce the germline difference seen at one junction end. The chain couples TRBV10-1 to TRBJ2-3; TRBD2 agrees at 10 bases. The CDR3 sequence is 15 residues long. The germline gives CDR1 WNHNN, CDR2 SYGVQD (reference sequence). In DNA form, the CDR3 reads TGCGCCAGCAGTGCTGGGACTAGCGCGGGAGAGACCCAGTATTTC. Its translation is CASSAGTSAGETQYF.

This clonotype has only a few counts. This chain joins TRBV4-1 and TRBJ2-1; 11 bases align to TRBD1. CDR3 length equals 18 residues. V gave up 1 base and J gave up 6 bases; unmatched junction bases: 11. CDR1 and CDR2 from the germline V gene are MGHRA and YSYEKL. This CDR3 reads CASSQGYPGQGVSNEQFF. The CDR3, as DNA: TGCGCCAGCAGCCAAGGGTACCCGGGACAGGGGGTTTCCAATGAGCAGTTCTTC.

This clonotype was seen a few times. The CDR3 DNA reads as TGTGCCACGACCCTCGGACTAGCGGGAGTTTCCGAGACCCAGTACTTC. Protein sequence: CATTLGLAGVSETQYF. The chain uses TRBV6-1 and TRBJ2-5; 13 nucleotides line up with TRBD2. This CDR3 has 16 residues. CDR1 is MNHNS and CDR2 is SASEGT in the germline V gene. V was clipped by 10 bases and J by 5 bases; unmatched bases: 13.

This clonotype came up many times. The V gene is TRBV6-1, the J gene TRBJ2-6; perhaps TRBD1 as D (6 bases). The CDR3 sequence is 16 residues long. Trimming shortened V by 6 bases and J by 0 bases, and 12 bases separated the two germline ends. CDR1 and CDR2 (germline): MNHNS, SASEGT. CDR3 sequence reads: CASRDQGISGANVLTF. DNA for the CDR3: TGTGCCAGCAGAGACCAGGGGATCTCTGGGGCCAACGTCCTGACTTTC.

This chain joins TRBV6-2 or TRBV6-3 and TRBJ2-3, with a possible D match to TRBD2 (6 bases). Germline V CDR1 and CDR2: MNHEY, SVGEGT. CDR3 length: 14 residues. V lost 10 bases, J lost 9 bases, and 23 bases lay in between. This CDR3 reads CATRRGAEKNTQYF. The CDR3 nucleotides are TGTGCCACCAGGCGGGGCGCTGAAAAAAACACGCAGTATTTT.

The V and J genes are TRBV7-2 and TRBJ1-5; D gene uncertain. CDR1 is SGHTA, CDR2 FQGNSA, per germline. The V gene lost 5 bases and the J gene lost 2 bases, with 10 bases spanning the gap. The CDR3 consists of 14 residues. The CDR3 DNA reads TGTGCCAGCAGCCCAAGGCAGGGCAATCAGCCCCAGCATTTT. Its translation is CASSPRQGNQPQHF. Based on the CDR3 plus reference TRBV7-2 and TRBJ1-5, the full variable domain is GAGVSQSPSNKVTEKGKDVELRCDPISGHTALYWYRQSLGQGLEFLIYFQGNSAPDKSGLPSDRFSAERTGGSVSTLTIQRTQQEDSAVYLCASSPRQGNQPQHFGDGTRLSIL.

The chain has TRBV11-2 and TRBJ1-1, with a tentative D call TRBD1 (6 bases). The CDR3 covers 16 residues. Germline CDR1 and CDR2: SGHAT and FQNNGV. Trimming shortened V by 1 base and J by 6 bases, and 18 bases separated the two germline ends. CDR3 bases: TGTGCCAGCAGCTTAGTGGGGGGGCAGCTTGGCGCTGAAGCTTTCTTT. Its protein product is CASSLVGGQLGAEAFF. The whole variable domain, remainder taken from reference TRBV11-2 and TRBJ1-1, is EAGVAQSPRYKIIEKRQSVAFWCNPISGHATLYWYQQILGQGPKLLIQFQNNGVVDDSQLPKDRFSAERLKGVDSTLKIQPAKLEDSAVYLCASSLVGGQLGAEAFFGQGTRLTVV.

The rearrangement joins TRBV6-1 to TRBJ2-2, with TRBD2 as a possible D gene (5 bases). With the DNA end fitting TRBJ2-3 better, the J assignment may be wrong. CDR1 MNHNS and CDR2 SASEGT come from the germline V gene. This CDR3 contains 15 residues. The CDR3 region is CASSEATLNTGAQYF. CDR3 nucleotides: TGTGCCAGCAGTGAAGCGACACTGAACACCGGGGCGCAGTATTTT.

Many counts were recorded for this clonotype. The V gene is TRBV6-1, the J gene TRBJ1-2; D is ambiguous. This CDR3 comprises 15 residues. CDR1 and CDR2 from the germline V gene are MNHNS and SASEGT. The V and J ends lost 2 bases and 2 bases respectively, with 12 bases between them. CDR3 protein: CASSELLFENYGYTF. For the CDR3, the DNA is TGTGCCAGCAGTGAACTCCTATTCGAGAACTATGGCTACACCTTC.

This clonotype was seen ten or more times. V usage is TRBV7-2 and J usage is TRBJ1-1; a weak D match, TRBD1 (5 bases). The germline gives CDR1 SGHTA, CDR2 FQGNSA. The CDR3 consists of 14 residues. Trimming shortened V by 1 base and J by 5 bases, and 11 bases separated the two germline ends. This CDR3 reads CASSLDQGRTEAFF. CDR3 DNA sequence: TGTGCCAGCAGCTTAGATCAGGGTCGAACTGAAGCTTTCTTT. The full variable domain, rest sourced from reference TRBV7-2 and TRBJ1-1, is GAGVSQSPSNKVTEKGKDVELRCDPISGHTALYWYRQSLGQGLEFLIYFQGNSAPDKSGLPSDRFSAERTGGSVSTLTIQRTQQEDSAVYLCASSLDQGRTEAFFGQGTRLTVV.

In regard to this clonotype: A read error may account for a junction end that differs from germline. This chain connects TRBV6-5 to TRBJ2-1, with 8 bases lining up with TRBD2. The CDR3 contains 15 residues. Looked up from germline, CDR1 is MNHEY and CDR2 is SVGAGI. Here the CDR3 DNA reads TGTGCCAGGAGCTACCCGGGGGGGCGCACCGATGCGCAGTACTTT. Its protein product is CARSYPGGRTDAQYF.

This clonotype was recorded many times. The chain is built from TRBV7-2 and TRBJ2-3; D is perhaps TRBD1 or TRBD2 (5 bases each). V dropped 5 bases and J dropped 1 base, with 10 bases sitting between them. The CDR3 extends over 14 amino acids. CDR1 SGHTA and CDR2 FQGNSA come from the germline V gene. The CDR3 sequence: CASSRDGRTDTQYF. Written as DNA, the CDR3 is TGTGCCAGCAGCCGGGACGGACGCACAGATACGCAGTATTTT. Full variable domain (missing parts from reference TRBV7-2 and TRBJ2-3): GAGVSQSPSNKVTEKGKDVELRCDPISGHTALYWYRQSLGQGLEFLIYFQGNSAPDKSGLPSDRFSAERTGGSVSTLTIQRTQQEDSAVYLCASSRDGRTDTQYFGPGTRLTVL.

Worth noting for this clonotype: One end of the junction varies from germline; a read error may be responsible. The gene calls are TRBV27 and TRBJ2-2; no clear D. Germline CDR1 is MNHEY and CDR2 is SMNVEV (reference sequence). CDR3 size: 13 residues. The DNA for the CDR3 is TGTGCCAGCAGCTACCTGAACACAGATGAGCTGTATTTT. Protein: CASSYLNTDELYF.

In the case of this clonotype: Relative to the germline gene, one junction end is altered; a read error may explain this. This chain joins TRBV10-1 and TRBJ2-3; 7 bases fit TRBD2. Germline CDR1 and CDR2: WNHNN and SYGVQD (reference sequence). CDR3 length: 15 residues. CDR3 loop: CARSAGTSAGETQYF. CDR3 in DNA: TGCGCCAGGAGTGCTGGGACCAGCGCGGGAGAGACGCAGTATTTC.

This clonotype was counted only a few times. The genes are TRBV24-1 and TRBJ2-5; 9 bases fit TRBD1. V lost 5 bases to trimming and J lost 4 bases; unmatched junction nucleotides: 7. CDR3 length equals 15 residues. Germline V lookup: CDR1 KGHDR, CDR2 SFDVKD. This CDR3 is CATSGGQGKGETQYF. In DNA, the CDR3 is TGTGCCACCAGTGGGGGACAGGGTAAAGGAGAGACCCAGTACTTC.

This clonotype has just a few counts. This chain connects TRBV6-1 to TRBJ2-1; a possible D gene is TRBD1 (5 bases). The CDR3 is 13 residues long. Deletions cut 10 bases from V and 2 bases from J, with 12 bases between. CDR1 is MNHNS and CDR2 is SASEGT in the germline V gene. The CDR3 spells CATRVGPYNEQFF. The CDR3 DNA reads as TGTGCCACCCGGGTGGGGCCCTACAATGAGCAGTTCTTC.

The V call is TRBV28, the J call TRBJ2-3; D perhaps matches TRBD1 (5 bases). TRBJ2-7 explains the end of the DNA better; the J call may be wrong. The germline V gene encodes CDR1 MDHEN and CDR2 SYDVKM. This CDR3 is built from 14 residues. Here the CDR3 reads CARERGLSSYEQYF. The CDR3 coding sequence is TGTGCCAGGGAAAGGGGTCTTAGCTCCTACGAGCAGTACTTC.

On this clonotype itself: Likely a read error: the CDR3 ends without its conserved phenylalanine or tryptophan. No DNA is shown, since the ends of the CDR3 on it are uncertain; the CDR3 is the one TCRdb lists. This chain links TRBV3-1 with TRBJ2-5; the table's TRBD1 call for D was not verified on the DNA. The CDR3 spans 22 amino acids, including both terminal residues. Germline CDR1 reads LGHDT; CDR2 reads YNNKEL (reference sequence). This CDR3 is CASVWPPHLWFGGSWLPFDAQS.

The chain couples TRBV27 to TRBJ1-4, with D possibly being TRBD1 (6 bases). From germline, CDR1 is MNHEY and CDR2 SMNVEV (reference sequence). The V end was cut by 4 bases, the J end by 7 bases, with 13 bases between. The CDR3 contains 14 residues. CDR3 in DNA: TGTGCCAGCAGTTCAGGGGTTGTCCGTGAAAAACTGTTTTTT. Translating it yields CASSSGVVREKLFF. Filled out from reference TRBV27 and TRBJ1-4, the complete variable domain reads EAQVTQNPRYLITVTGKKLTVTCSQNMNHEYMSWYRQDPGLGLRQIYYSMNVEVTDKGDVPEGYKVSRKEKRNFPLILESPSPNQTSLYFCASSSGVVREKLFFGSGTQLSVL.

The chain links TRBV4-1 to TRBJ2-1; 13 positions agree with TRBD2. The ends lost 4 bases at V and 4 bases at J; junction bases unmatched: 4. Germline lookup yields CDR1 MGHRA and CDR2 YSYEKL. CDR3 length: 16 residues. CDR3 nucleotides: TGCGCCAGCAGCCCCGCGGGACTAGCGGGATACAATGAGCAGTTCTTC. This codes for CASSPAGLAGYNEQFF.

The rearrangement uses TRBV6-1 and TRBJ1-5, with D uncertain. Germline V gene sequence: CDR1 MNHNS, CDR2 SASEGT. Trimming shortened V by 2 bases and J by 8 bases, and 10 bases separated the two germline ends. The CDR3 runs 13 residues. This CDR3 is CASSEPQEEPQHF. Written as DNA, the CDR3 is TGTGCCAGCAGTGAACCCCAGGAGGAGCCCCAGCATTTT.

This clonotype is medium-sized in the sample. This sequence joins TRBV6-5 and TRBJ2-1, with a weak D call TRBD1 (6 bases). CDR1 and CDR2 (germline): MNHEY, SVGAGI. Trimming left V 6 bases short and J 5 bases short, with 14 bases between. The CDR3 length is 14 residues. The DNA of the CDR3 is TGTGCCAGCAGACGGACAGCAGATCACAATGAGCAGTTCTTC. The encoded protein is CASRRTADHNEQFF.

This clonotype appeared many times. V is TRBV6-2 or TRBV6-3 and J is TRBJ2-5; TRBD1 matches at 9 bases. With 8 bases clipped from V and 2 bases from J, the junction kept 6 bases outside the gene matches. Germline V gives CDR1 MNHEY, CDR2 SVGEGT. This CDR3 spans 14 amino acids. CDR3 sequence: CASLVQGAQETQYF. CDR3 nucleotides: TGTGCCAGCCTTGTACAGGGGGCTCAAGAGACCCAGTACTTC.

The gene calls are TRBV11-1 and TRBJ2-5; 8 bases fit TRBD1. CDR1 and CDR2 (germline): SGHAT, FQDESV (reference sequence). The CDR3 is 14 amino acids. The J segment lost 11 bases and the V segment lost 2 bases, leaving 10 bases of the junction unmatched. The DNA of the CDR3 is TGTGCCAGCAGCTTACGCGTGGACAGGGTGGAACAGTACTTC. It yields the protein CASSLRVDRVEQYF.

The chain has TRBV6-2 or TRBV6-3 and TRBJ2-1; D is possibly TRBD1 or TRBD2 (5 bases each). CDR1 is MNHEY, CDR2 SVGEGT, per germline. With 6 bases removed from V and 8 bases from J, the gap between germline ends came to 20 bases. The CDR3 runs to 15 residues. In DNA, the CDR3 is TGTGCCAGCAGGCAACCGGGGCCCCTTTTCCATGAGCAGTTCTTC. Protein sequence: CASRQPGPLFHEQFF.

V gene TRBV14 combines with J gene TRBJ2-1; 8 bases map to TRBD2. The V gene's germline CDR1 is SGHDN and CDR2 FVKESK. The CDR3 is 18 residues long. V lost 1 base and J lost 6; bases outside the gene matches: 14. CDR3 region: CASSQVQRRAGEGNEQFF. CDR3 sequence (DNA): TGTGCCAGCAGCCAAGTGCAACGGAGAGCGGGGGAAGGCAATGAGCAGTTCTTC.

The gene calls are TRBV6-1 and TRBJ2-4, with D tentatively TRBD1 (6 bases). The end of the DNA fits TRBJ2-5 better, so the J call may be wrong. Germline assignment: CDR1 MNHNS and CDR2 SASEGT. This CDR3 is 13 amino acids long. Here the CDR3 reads CASGGCSTETQYF. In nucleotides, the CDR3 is TGTGCCAGCGGGGGCTGTAGCACAGAGACCCAGTACTTC.

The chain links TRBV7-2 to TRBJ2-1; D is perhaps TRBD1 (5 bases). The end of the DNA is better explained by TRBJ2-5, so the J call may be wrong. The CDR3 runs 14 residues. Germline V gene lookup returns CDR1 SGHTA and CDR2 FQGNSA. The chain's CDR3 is CASSLDQGGETQYF. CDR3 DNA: TGTGCCAGCAGCTTAGACCAGGGTGGAGAGACCCAGTACTTC.